This T cell receptor beta chain is drawn from a study of T cell responses to AZD1222 COVID-19 vaccine. This table comes from immunoSEQ multiplex PCR, and its TCRdb copy is limited to in-frame clones, with some not included. The table records fewer than 55,000 clones, under 85% of them present only once. This CDR3 region has 18 residues. Germline V gene data show CDR1 as MNHNY and CDR2 as SVGAGI (reference sequence). Trimming shortened V by 6 bases and J by 5 bases, and 26 bases separated the two germline ends. This TCR came from an adult in good health. This specimen was peripheral blood, taken on day 0 of MenACWY control vaccination. The J gene is TRBJ2-1, the V gene TRBV6-6; D possibly corresponds to TRBD2 (6 bases). The CDR3 loop is CASRRTGTPRLINNEQFF. DNA of the CDR3: TGTGCCAGCAGACGAACCGGGACTCCTCGGCTCATAAACAATGAGCAGTTCTTC.